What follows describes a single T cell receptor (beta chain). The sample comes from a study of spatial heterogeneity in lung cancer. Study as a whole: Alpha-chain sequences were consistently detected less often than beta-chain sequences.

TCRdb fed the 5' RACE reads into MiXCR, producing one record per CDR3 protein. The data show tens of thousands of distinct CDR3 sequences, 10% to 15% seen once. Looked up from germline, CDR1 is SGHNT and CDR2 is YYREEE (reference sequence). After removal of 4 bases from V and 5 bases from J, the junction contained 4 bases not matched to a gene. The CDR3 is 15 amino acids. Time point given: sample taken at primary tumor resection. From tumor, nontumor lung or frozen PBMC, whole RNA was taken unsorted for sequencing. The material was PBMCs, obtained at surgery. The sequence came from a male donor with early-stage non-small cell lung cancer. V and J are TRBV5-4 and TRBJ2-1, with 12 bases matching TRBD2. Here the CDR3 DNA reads TGTGCCAGCAGCCCGACTAGCGGGAGCAACAATGAGCAGTTCTTC. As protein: CASSPTSGSNNEQFF.